A single sample gave rise to the 30 T cell receptor beta chains below, sequenced in a study of T cells of healthy individuals (dated by TCRdb to 2016 to 2019). The library was built by means of 5' RACE. TCRdb names Illumina MiSeq as the instrument used. Using fastp trimming at Q25 and MiXCR clonotype assembly, TCRdb reanalyzed the public sequencing data and kept in-frame beta chains. Every distinct CDR3 protein forms one entry, paired with its most common genes and DNA. Across this sample there are more than 85,000 distinct CDR3 sequences, with approximately 16% seen only once. The ten largest clonotypes hold over 5% of the sample. The source is a human donor in good health.

This clonotype was detected only a few times. J is TRBJ1-3 and V is TRBV7-8; D perhaps matches TRBD1 (5 bases). The CDR3 is 14 residues long. Germline V gene sequence: CDR1 SGHVS, CDR2 FQNEAQ. V was cut by 1 base and J by 3 bases, with 7 bases left in between. The CDR3: CASSLVGGGNTIYF. CDR3 bases: TGTGCCAGCAGCTTAGTCGGGGGTGGAAACACCATATATTTT.

This clonotype turned up a few times. The chain carries TRBV2 and TRBJ1-1; D unclear. This CDR3 spans 14 amino acids. Trimming left V 7 bases short and J 0 bases short, with 12 bases between. Germline V CDR1 and CDR2: SNHLY, FYNNEI. The CDR3 nucleotides are TGTGCCAGCACAGACCTTGGGATGAACACTGAAGCTTTCTTT. Residues: CASTDLGMNTEAFF.

The table lists this clonotype with many counts. This chain connects TRBV7-9 to TRBJ2-7, with TRBD1 matching 9 bases. The germline V gene encodes CDR1 SEHNR and CDR2 FQNEAQ (reference sequence). V lost 5 bases and J lost 2; bases outside the gene matches: 1. The CDR3 spans 13 residues. CDR3 nucleotides: TGTGCCAGCAGCCGACAGGGGGCCTACGAGCAGTACTTC. Protein sequence: CASSRQGAYEQYF.

This clonotype occurred many times. This chain uses TRBV28 with TRBJ2-7, with D uncertain. The CDR3 spans 13 residues. Trimming left V 7 bases short and J 3 bases short, with 13 bases between. Germline assignment: CDR1 MDHEN and CDR2 SYDVKM. The CDR3 protein is CASTADRSYEQYF. The CDR3 DNA is TGTGCCAGCACCGCCGACCGCAGCTACGAGCAGTACTTC.

This chain uses TRBV6-2 or TRBV6-3 with TRBJ1-1, with 10 bases aligning to TRBD1. The CDR3 contains 14 residues. Germline V gene lookup returns CDR1 MNHEY and CDR2 SVGEGT. V dropped 10 bases and J dropped 6; count of bases not matched to a gene: 11. The CDR3 is CATKTPGQGSEAFF. The CDR3 DNA is TGTGCCACCAAAACCCCGGGACAGGGGTCTGAAGCTTTCTTT.

The chain employs TRBV5-4 and TRBJ2-1; TRBD2 matches at 8 bases. After removal of 4 bases from V and 7 bases from J, the junction contained 10 bases not matched to a gene. CDR3 length equals 15 residues. The germline V gene encodes CDR1 SGHNT and CDR2 YYREEE (reference sequence). In DNA, the CDR3 is TGTGCCAGCAGCATGGGACTAGTGGGAGTGAATGAGCAGTTCTTC. Translating gives CASSMGLVGVNEQFF.

The V call is TRBV11-2, the J call TRBJ2-4, with 9 bases matching TRBD1. The CDR3 spans 15 residues. Germline values: CDR1 SGHAT, CDR2 FQNNGV. V lost 1 base to trimming and J lost 14 bases; unmatched junction nucleotides: 12. The CDR3 loop reads CASSLGGDRVPKEYF. As DNA, the CDR3 is TGTGCCAGCAGCTTAGGAGGGGACAGGGTTCCGAAGGAGTACTTC.

This clonotype was found many times. The CDR3 region is CASSFGEGSPLHF. The CDR3 DNA is TGTGCCAGCAGTTTTGGGGAAGGGTCACCCCTCCACTTT. V usage is TRBV27 and J usage is TRBJ1-6; the D is unclear. Trimming shortened V by 3 bases and J by 10 bases, and 10 bases separated the two germline ends. The CDR3 runs 13 residues. Germline CDR1 is MNHEY and CDR2 is SMNVEV (reference sequence).

This clonotype appeared a few times. The chain joins TRBV20-1 to TRBJ2-5; a weak D match, TRBD1 (6 bases). This CDR3 comprises 13 residues. Germline V gives CDR1 DFQATT, CDR2 SNEGSKA (reference sequence). The germline V and J ends were trimmed by 2 bases and 5 bases, with 12 bases remaining between them. The CDR3 coding sequence is TGCAGTGCTAGAAAGTGGGGGCCCGAGACCCAGTACTTC. Amino acid sequence: CSARKWGPETQYF.

This clonotype was seen a handful of times. The chain carries TRBV3-1 and TRBJ1-4; TRBD1 might be the D (5 bases). Deletions cut 4 bases from V and 8 bases from J, with 8 bases between. Germline CDR1 is LGHDT and CDR2 is YNNKEL (reference sequence). The CDR3 consists of 12 residues. CDR3: CASSLGREKLFF. The CDR3 DNA reads as TGTGCCAGCAGCCTGGGACGGGAAAAACTGTTTTTT.

There are many counts of this clonotype. The V call is TRBV28, the J call TRBJ1-5; D remains ambiguous. The CDR3 is 16 amino acids. CDR1 is MDHEN, CDR2 SYDVKM, per germline. V was shortened by 4 bases and J by 0 bases, with 13 bases between the two germline ends. The CDR3 loop is CASSSQDGYSNQPQHF. In DNA form, the CDR3 reads TGTGCCAGCAGTTCCCAGGACGGATATAGCAATCAGCCCCAGCATTTT.

In its sample, this clonotype was seen a few times. The chain employs TRBV4-1 and TRBJ1-1; TRBD1 matches 7 bases. Germline V lookup: CDR1 MGHRA, CDR2 YSYEKL. With 2 bases clipped from V and 6 bases from J, the junction kept 6 bases outside the gene matches. The CDR3 runs 14 residues. The CDR3 here is CASSQRTGVSEAFF. Here the CDR3 DNA reads TGCGCCAGCAGCCAAAGAACAGGGGTCTCTGAAGCTTTCTTT.

This clonotype was counted a few times. The chain links TRBV7-2 to TRBJ1-5, with unresolved D. Trimming cost V 2 bases and J 7 bases, with 12 bases left between them. This CDR3 spans 14 amino acids. Germline CDR1 reads SGHTA; CDR2 reads FQGNSA. The CDR3 sequence: CASSLLRSGQPQHF. The CDR3 DNA reads TGTGCCAGCAGCTTATTACGGAGCGGGCAGCCCCAGCATTTT.

V and J are TRBV3-1 and TRBJ1-2; possibly TRBD1 for D (5 bases). The germline gives CDR1 LGHDT, CDR2 YNNKEL (reference sequence). With 2 bases removed from V and 8 bases from J, the gap between germline ends came to 12 bases. The CDR3 is 13 amino acids. In DNA form, the CDR3 reads TGTGCCAGCAGCCAACGAGGGACGGAGGGCTACACCTTC. Its protein is CASSQRGTEGYTF.

In DNA, the CDR3 is TGTGCCAGCAGCTTGACGGAGGGGAACACTGAAGCTTTCTTT. Protein: CASSLTEGNTEAFF. The chain recombines TRBV11-1 with TRBJ1-1; D gene unclear. Germline values: CDR1 SGHAT, CDR2 FQDESV (reference sequence). Trimming pared 3 bases from V and 1 base from J, leaving 9 bases between. The CDR3 has 14 amino acids. The complete variable domain, with remaining parts taken from reference TRBV11-1 and TRBJ1-1, reads EAEVAQSPRYKITEKSQAVAFWCDPISGHATLYWYRQILGQGPELLVQFQDESVVDDSQLPKDRFSAERLKGVDSTLKIQPAELGDSAMYLCASSLTEGNTEAFFGQGTRLTVV.

This clonotype was picked up many times. The junction departs from the called germline gene at one end, perhaps through a read error. The CDR3 nucleotides read TGTGCCAGCAGCACAGGGAACTCTGAAGCTTTCTTT. The encoded protein is CASSTGNSEAFF. This sequence joins TRBV7-2 and TRBJ1-1; possible D gene TRBD1, 6 bases. CDR3 length equals 12 residues. Germline CDR1 and CDR2: SGHTA and FQGNSA.

The rearrangement joins TRBV27 to TRBJ2-5; D is perhaps TRBD1 (6 bases). V lost 3 bases, J lost 7 bases, and 9 bases lay in between. The CDR3 is made up of 12 amino acids. From germline, CDR1 is MNHEY and CDR2 SMNVEV (reference sequence). The CDR3 here is CASSFQGGTQYF. The CDR3 nucleotides read TGTGCCAGCAGTTTTCAAGGGGGGACCCAGTACTTC.

The V call is TRBV29-1, the J call TRBJ2-7; D remains unclear. Germline CDR1 SQVTM, CDR2 ANQGSEA. There are 10 residues in the CDR3. Trimming cost V 4 bases and J 6 bases, with 7 bases left between them. CDR3 loop: CSVVVSEQYF. CDR3 nucleotide sequence: TGCAGCGTTGTCGTTAGCGAGCAGTACTTC.

This clonotype was seen a handful of times. The chain links TRBV6-2 or TRBV6-3 to TRBJ2-3; D is undetermined. Trimming removed 5 bases from V and 2 bases from J, with 8 bases in between. The CDR3 loop spans 13 amino acids. The germline V gene encodes CDR1 MNHEY and CDR2 SVGEGT. The DNA of the CDR3 is TGTGCCAGCAGTAACCCGAACACAGATACGCAGTATTTT. Amino acid sequence: CASSNPNTDTQYF.

The sample holds a few counts of this clonotype. V usage is TRBV7-2 and J usage is TRBJ2-1; TRBD2 agrees at 8 bases. V lost 3 bases, J lost 3 bases, and 4 bases stayed unmatched. There are 15 residues in the CDR3. Germline lookup yields CDR1 SGHTA and CDR2 FQGNSA. The CDR3 DNA is TGTGCCAGCAGCTTTAGCGGGATCGTCTACAATGAGCAGTTCTTC. Its protein is CASSFSGIVYNEQFF.

This chain uses TRBV11-2 with TRBJ2-5, with D maybe TRBD2 (7 bases). This CDR3 has 17 amino acids. CDR1 and CDR2 from the germline V gene are SGHAT and FQNNGV. Trimming pared 5 bases from V and 5 bases from J, leaving 24 bases between. CDR3 in amino acids: CASSVGWGAGETETQYF. The CDR3 DNA reads TGTGCCAGCAGCGTTGGATGGGGGGCGGGAGAGACTGAGACCCAGTACTTC.

V gene TRBV6-5 combines with J gene TRBJ2-3, with 7 bases matching TRBD2. The CDR3 is 16 residues long. Trimming at V came to 6 bases and at J to 1 base, leaving 10 bases not matched to a gene. In germline, CDR1 is MNHEY, CDR2 SVGAGI. CDR3 residues: CASRGPREDGTDTQYF. CDR3 coding DNA: TGTGCCAGCAGAGGACCCCGGGAGGACGGCACAGATACGCAGTATTTT.

This clonotype has only a few counts. The chain uses TRBV6-2 or TRBV6-3 and TRBJ2-7, with no clear D. The V end lost 2 bases, the J end lost 0 bases, and 8 bases lay between the germline ends. The CDR3 runs to 14 residues. CDR1 is MNHEY and CDR2 is SVGEGT in the germline V gene. CDR3 sequence reads: CASSYGGFSYEQYF. The DNA of the CDR3 is TGTGCCAGCAGTTACGGTGGCTTCTCCTACGAGCAGTACTTC.

This clonotype appeared a single time. Just one base apart from a much larger clone, this may be a read error. This chain joins TRBV4-2 and TRBJ1-1; no reliable D call. Trimming pared 8 bases from V and 2 bases from J, leaving 12 bases between. Germline V CDR1 and CDR2: LGHNA, YNFKEQ. CDR3 length: 13 amino acids. The CDR3 DNA is TGTGCCAGCGGTATGGACGCCAACACTGAAGCTTTCTTT. This codes for CASGMDANTEAFF.

The rearrangement joins TRBV28 to TRBJ1-5, with 11 bases fitting TRBD1. CDR3 length: 16 residues. The germline V gene encodes CDR1 MDHEN and CDR2 SYDVKM. V lost 6 bases and J lost 4; bases outside the gene matches: 8. CDR3 coding DNA: TGTGCCAGCAGGCTAGGGACAGGGGGTCTTAATCAGCCCCAGCATTTT. It codes for CASRLGTGGLNQPQHF.

The chain links TRBV7-6 to TRBJ1-5; D not resolved. V was trimmed by 4 bases and J by 4 bases, leaving 14 bases between them. The CDR3 consists of 15 residues. The germline V gene encodes CDR1 SGHVS and CDR2 FNYEAQ. Here the CDR3 reads CASSSDTAGNQPQHF. In nucleotides, the CDR3 is TGTGCCAGCAGCTCCGACACAGCTGGTAATCAGCCCCAGCATTTT.

V is TRBV5-5 and J is TRBJ2-2; D is perhaps TRBD1 (8 bases). Germline CDR1 is SGHKS and CDR2 is YYEKEE (reference sequence). With 4 bases removed from V and 4 bases from J, the gap between germline ends came to 14 bases. CDR3 size: 15 residues. As DNA, the CDR3 is TGTGCCAGCAGCCCCAACAGGGGGGGCACCGGGGAGCTGTTTTTT. Protein product: CASSPNRGGTGELFF.

This clonotype was observed at least ten times. The chain joins TRBV27 to TRBJ2-6; no definite D call. Germline CDR1 reads MNHEY; CDR2 reads SMNVEV (reference sequence). CDR3 length: 16 residues. V lost 0 bases and J 7 bases, leaving 13 bases between the germline ends. CDR3 in amino acids: CASSLSSGLVANVLTF. The CDR3, as DNA: TGTGCCAGCAGTTTATCGTCCGGCCTAGTCGCCAACGTCCTGACTTTC.

This clonotype was counted only a few times. The rearrangement uses TRBV5-6 and TRBJ1-5; D might be TRBD1 (5 bases). The V end lost 4 bases, the J end lost 7 bases, and 21 bases lay between the germline ends. Germline lookup yields CDR1 SGHDT and CDR2 YYEEEE. The CDR3 extends over 16 amino acids. For the CDR3, the DNA is TGTGCCAGCAGCGTGGGATCACAGGTTCAGTTCCAGCCCCAGCATTTT. Its translation: CASSVGSQVQFQPQHF.

This clonotype was counted many times. This rearrangement joins TRBV29-1 to TRBJ1-1, with unresolved D. This CDR3 is built from 14 residues. Germline loops: CDR1 SQVTM, CDR2 ANQGSEA. Deletions cut 6 bases from V and 0 bases from J, with 14 bases between. CDR3: CSVGLGSMNTEAFF. CDR3 nucleotides: TGCAGCGTCGGACTCGGCTCCATGAACACTGAAGCTTTCTTT.